One sample yielded the 30 T cell receptor beta chains listed below, sequenced in a study of blood T cells in healthy people across ages (dated by TCRdb to between 2015 and 2017). Library generation was performed with 5' RACE. TCRdb lists the instrument as Illumina HiSeq 2500. A second PCR of roughly 7 to 12 cycles was run with a J-beta primer mix and a sample-barcoded 5' primer. TCRdb reprocessed the public reads (quality trimming at Q25 with fastp, clone calling with MiXCR) and kept in-frame beta chains. Rows merge per CDR3 protein into single entries with the most common DNA and genes. The sample yields about 570,000 distinct CDR3 sequences; about 25% were counted once. The ten largest clones capture roughly 18% of the sample. The sample comprised blood. These receptors came from a woman in her seventies in good health.

The V gene is TRBV18, the J gene TRBJ2-5; D gene uncertain. Gene TRBJ2-7 matches the end of the DNA better, so the J call may be wrong. The CDR3 spans 13 residues. The germline gives CDR1 KGHSH, CDR2 LQKENI. CDR3 nucleotide sequence: TGTGCCAGCTCACCATCGGGTGTTGACGAGCAGTACTTC. It yields the protein CASSPSGVDEQYF.

This chain joins TRBV20-1 and TRBJ2-7; the D is unclear. The CDR3 loop spans 12 amino acids. Germline V gene sequence: CDR1 DFQATT, CDR2 SNEGSKA (reference sequence). The V and J ends lost 5 bases and 2 bases respectively, with 10 bases between them. The CDR3 bases are TGCAGTGCTTCTCTTGTAACCTACGAGCAGTACTTC. This gives the protein CSASLVTYEQYF.

The V and J genes are TRBV20-1 and TRBJ2-5; 8 bases line up with TRBD2. The CDR3 runs 14 residues. Trimming removed 0 bases from V and 4 bases from J; junction bases left unmatched: 4. The V gene's germline CDR1 is DFQATT and CDR2 SNEGSKA (reference sequence). The CDR3 is CSARDTSGGETQYF. The CDR3 DNA reads TGCAGTGCTAGAGATACCAGCGGGGGAGAGACCCAGTACTTC.

In this sample, this clonotype turned up once. The rearrangement joins TRBV12-3 or TRBV12-4 to TRBJ2-1; D may be TRBD1 (6 bases). This CDR3 is built from 15 residues. Trimming stripped 1 base from V and 4 bases from J, with 11 bases between. CDR3: CASSLEQGTYNEQFF. CDR3 DNA sequence: TGTGCCAGCAGTTTAGAACAGGGTACATACAATGAGCAGTTCTTC.

V and J are TRBV5-1 and TRBJ2-7; D might be TRBD1 or TRBD2, each matching 6 bases. The V and J ends lost 2 bases and 2 bases respectively, with 11 bases between them. The CDR3 length is 14 residues. The germline gives CDR1 SGHRS, CDR2 YFSETQ. CDR3 coding DNA: TGCGCCAGCAGCTTTGGAGGGGGAACCTACGAGCAGTACTTC. It specifies CASSFGGGTYEQYF.

The CDR3 loop is CASSYLGQAGDTQYF. The CDR3 coding sequence is TGTGCCAGCAGTTACCTCGGACAGGCGGGAGATACGCAGTATTTT. V usage is TRBV6-2 or TRBV6-3 and J usage is TRBJ2-3; 7 nucleotides match TRBD1. J lost 5 bases, V lost 2 bases, and 7 bases had no gene match. The CDR3 sequence is 15 residues long. From germline, CDR1 is MNHEY and CDR2 SVGEGT.

The rearrangement joins TRBV6-1 to TRBJ2-5; 8 bases are shared with TRBD1. Germline-derived CDR1 and CDR2 are MNHNS and SASEGT. V dropped 5 bases and J dropped 5; count of bases not matched to a gene: 7. This CDR3 contains 14 residues. CDR3 protein: CASSTTGAGETQYF. The CDR3, as DNA: TGTGCCAGCAGTACGACAGGGGCGGGGGAGACCCAGTACTTC.

This clonotype was counted only a few times. The chain has TRBV12-5 and TRBJ1-2; 10 nucleotides match TRBD1. The V and J ends lost 7 bases and 8 bases, in that order; junction bases with no gene match: 10. This CDR3 spans 14 amino acids. Per germline, CDR1 LGHNT and CDR2 FRNRAP. The DNA of the CDR3 is TGTGCTAGTGCCTCGACAGGGGGCGAAAGGGGCTACACCTTC. Amino acid sequence: CASASTGGERGYTF. The variable domain in full, with the rest retrieved from reference TRBV12-5 and TRBJ1-2, is DARVTQTPRHKVTEMGQEVTMRCQPILGHNTVFWYRQTMMQGLELLAYFRNRAPLDDSGMPKDRFSAEMPDATLATLKIQPSEPRDSAVYFCASASTGGERGYTFGSGTRLTVV.

This clonotype was seen more than once but under ten times. The junction departs from germline at one end; a sequencing error may be responsible. The V and J genes are TRBV15 and TRBJ2-5; D is tentatively TRBD1 or TRBD2 (5 bases each). Germline V gene sequence: CDR1 LNHNV, CDR2 YYDKDF (reference sequence). This CDR3 contains 15 residues. The CDR3 loop reads CATSVERWDHETQYF. The CDR3 region has the DNA TGTGCCACCAGCGTAGAGAGGTGGGACCACGAGACCCAGTACTTC.

The chain has TRBV5-1 and TRBJ2-5, with a tentative D call TRBD1 (5 bases). There are 14 residues in the CDR3. Germline V gene lookup returns CDR1 SGHRS and CDR2 YFSETQ. The germline V and J ends were trimmed by 4 bases and 5 bases, with 15 bases remaining between them. CDR3 protein: CASSPVQKGETQYF. In nucleotides, the CDR3 is TGCGCCAGCAGCCCAGTCCAGAAGGGGGAGACCCAGTACTTC.

This clonotype was seen ten or more times. The chain combines TRBV12-3 or TRBV12-4 with TRBJ1-2, with D perhaps TRBD1 (5 bases). V was trimmed by 6 bases and J by 5 bases, leaving 13 bases between them. The CDR3 has 13 residues. This chain's CDR3 is CASRRQGGYGYTF. The CDR3 nucleotides are TGTGCCAGCAGGAGGCAGGGAGGGTATGGCTACACCTTC.

The gene calls are TRBV20-1 and TRBJ1-2, with 10 bases matching TRBD1. The CDR3 extends over 14 amino acids. The germline V gene has CDR1 DFQATT and CDR2 SNEGSKA (reference sequence). V shed 3 bases, J shed 8 bases, and the junction held 9 bases outside the gene matches. The chain's CDR3 is CSASLTGTGDGYTF. The CDR3 bases are TGCAGTGCTAGCCTCACCGGGACAGGGGACGGCTACACCTTC.

The chain couples TRBV15 to TRBJ1-1; D unresolved. Germline CDR1 and CDR2: LNHNV and YYDKDF (reference sequence). CDR3 length: 18 amino acids. V lost 1 base and J lost 5, with 23 bases in between. CDR3 region: CATSRGGGRSLMGTEAFF. For the CDR3, the DNA is TGTGCCACCAGCAGAGGAGGAGGCCGTTCCCTCATGGGGACTGAAGCTTTCTTT.

The chain uses TRBV7-9 and TRBJ2-6; the D is unclear. The germline CDR1 and CDR2 sequences are SEHNR and FQNEAQ (reference sequence). The germline V and J ends were trimmed by 6 bases and 0 bases, with 9 bases remaining between them. This CDR3 region has 15 residues. CDR3 region: CASRSAGSGANVLTF. The CDR3 nucleotides read TGTGCCAGCAGGTCCGCCGGCTCTGGGGCCAACGTCCTGACTTTC.

This chain joins TRBV20-1 and TRBJ1-1, with 7 bases fitting TRBD1. The V segment lost 5 bases and the J segment 7 bases; nucleotides outside the gene matches: 4. CDR3 length: 11 residues. Germline CDR1 reads DFQATT; CDR2 reads SNEGSKA (reference sequence). The CDR3 sequence is CSAGTVLEAFF. The CDR3 region has the DNA TGCAGTGCTGGGACAGTGCTTGAAGCTTTCTTT.

J is TRBJ2-6 and V is TRBV9; TRBD1 is a possible D gene (6 bases). V was clipped by 0 bases and J by 2 bases, with 9 bases between them. Per the germline V gene, CDR1 is SGDLS and CDR2 is YYNGEE. This CDR3 spans 16 amino acids. CDR3 residues: CASSVVPGAGANVLTF. CDR3 nucleotide sequence: TGTGCCAGCAGCGTAGTCCCAGGGGCTGGGGCCAACGTCCTGACTTTC.

This chain uses TRBV5-1 with TRBJ2-5; the D gene is possibly TRBD2 (6 bases). CDR3 length: 15 residues. With 1 base removed from V and 2 bases from J, the gap between germline ends came to 12 bases. Germline V lookup: CDR1 SGHRS, CDR2 YFSETQ. The CDR3 loop reads CASSLMGTRQETQYF. The CDR3 DNA is TGCGCCAGCAGCTTGATGGGGACTCGACAAGAGACCCAGTACTTC.

This sequence joins TRBV20-1 and TRBJ2-1; the match to TRBD1 covers 10 bases. CDR1 DFQATT and CDR2 SNEGSKA come from the germline V gene (reference sequence). The CDR3 runs to 15 residues. The junction had 7 bases not matched to a gene; V was cut back by 1 base and J by 7 bases. The CDR3 loop reads CSARASRDRGNEQFF. CDR3 bases: TGCAGTGCTAGAGCTTCCCGGGACAGGGGAAATGAGCAGTTCTTC.

This clonotype was recorded a few times. The chain has TRBV6-4 and TRBJ2-3; the match to TRBD2 covers 13 bases. The V gene's germline CDR1 is MRHNA and CDR2 SNTAGT. Unmatched junction bases numbered 7, after V lost 5 bases and J lost 5 bases. This CDR3 region has 16 residues. The CDR3 coding sequence is TGTGCCAGCAGTCAAACTAGCGGGGGGGCCGTAGATACGCAGTATTTT. Protein product: CASSQTSGGAVDTQYF.

The chain employs TRBV7-2 and TRBJ2-2; no definite D call. V was clipped by 3 bases and J by 6 bases, with 14 bases between them. The CDR3 covers 15 residues. Looked up from germline, CDR1 is SGHTA and CDR2 is FQGNSA. This CDR3 reads CASSFLGQISGELFF. CDR3 in DNA: TGTGCCAGCAGCTTCCTCGGGCAGATCTCCGGGGAGCTGTTTTTT. Combining the CDR3 with reference TRBV7-2 and TRBJ2-2 gives the whole variable domain GAGVSQSPSNKVTEKGKDVELRCDPISGHTALYWYRQSLGQGLEFLIYFQGNSAPDKSGLPSDRFSAERTGGSVSTLTIQRTQQEDSAVYLCASSFLGQISGELFFGEGSRLTVL.

This clonotype was detected only once. This chain links TRBV7-6 with TRBJ1-1, with D perhaps TRBD1 (5 bases). CDR1 is SGHVS and CDR2 is FNYEAQ in the germline V gene. CDR3 length: 17 amino acids. V was clipped by 1 base and J by 3 bases, with 18 bases between them. CDR3 sequence: CASSLVGQGETYTEAFF. The CDR3 DNA sequence: TGTGCCAGCAGCTTAGTCGGGCAGGGCGAGACCTACACTGAAGCTTTCTTT.

The J gene is TRBJ2-1, the V gene TRBV20-1; 14 bases fit TRBD2. V shed 5 bases and J 9 bases; nucleotides not matched to a gene: 6. The CDR3 is 14 residues long. Germline CDR1 and CDR2: DFQATT and SNEGSKA (reference sequence). This chain's CDR3 is CSAEMGLAGVEQFF. In DNA form, the CDR3 reads TGCAGTGCTGAGATGGGACTAGCGGGAGTTGAGCAGTTCTTC.

The table lists this clonotype with a count of one. The chain employs TRBV20-1 and TRBJ1-1; 7 nucleotides agree with TRBD1. Germline V gives CDR1 DFQATT, CDR2 SNEGSKA (reference sequence). This CDR3 contains 12 residues. The CDR3 region has the DNA TGCACTGTGGGACAGCTGAACACTGAAGCTTTCTTT. It specifies CTVGQLNTEAFF.

This clonotype was observed a handful of times. V is TRBV7-2 and J is TRBJ1-1, with D possibly being TRBD1 (5 bases). The ends were cut back, 4 bases at V and 3 bases at J, with 15 bases in the middle. Germline CDR1 SGHTA, CDR2 FQGNSA. The CDR3 runs 15 residues. CDR3: CASSSPRGWDTEAFF. The CDR3 coding sequence is TGTGCCAGCAGCTCACCGAGGGGATGGGACACTGAAGCTTTCTTT.

V and J are TRBV18 and TRBJ1-4; D gene uncertain. Germline loops: CDR1 KGHSH, CDR2 LQKENI. Between the trimmed V and J ends, which lost 1 base and 8 bases, there was a span of 11 bases. The CDR3 covers 14 residues. The CDR3 bases are TGTGCCAGCTCACCACTTACGAGCTCCGAAAAACTGTTTTTT. As protein: CASSPLTSSEKLFF. The complete variable domain, with remaining parts taken from reference TRBV18 and TRBJ1-4, reads NAGVMQNPRHLVRRRGQEARLRCSPMKGHSHVYWYRQLPEEGLKFMVYLQKENIIDESGMPKERFSAEFPKEGPSILRIQQVVRGDSAAYFCASSPLTSSEKLFFGSGTQLSVL.

The chain has TRBV7-2 and TRBJ2-5; a possible D gene is TRBD1 (6 bases). Looked up from germline, CDR1 is SGHTA and CDR2 is FQGNSA. V lost 5 bases and J 6 bases, leaving 10 bases between the germline ends. The CDR3 runs to 12 residues. For the CDR3, the DNA is TGTGCCAGCAGCGACAGGTTACAGACCCAGTACTTC. The encoded protein is CASSDRLQTQYF.

The rearrangement uses TRBV20-1 and TRBJ1-2; D unresolved. This CDR3 has 13 amino acids. Per germline, CDR1 DFQATT and CDR2 SNEGSKA (reference sequence). The V end was cut by 6 bases, the J end by 3 bases, with 14 bases between. CDR3 nucleotide sequence: TGCAGTGCCCCCCCGAGGCGGGACTATGGCTACACCTTC. It codes for CSAPPRRDYGYTF.

This chain joins TRBV6-2 or TRBV6-3 and TRBJ2-1, with TRBD2 identical over 14 bases. V trimming: 7 bases; J trimming: 1 base; junction bases outside the gene matches: 9. CDR3 length equals 18 residues. Germline loops: CDR1 MNHEY, CDR2 SVGEGT. As DNA, the CDR3 is TGTGCCAGCACCGACCCGACTAGCGGGAGGGATTCCTACAATGAGCAGTTCTTC. Translating it yields CASTDPTSGRDSYNEQFF.

This clonotype was observed a handful of times. This chain joins TRBV27 and TRBJ1-1; 9 bases agree with TRBD1. This CDR3 has 15 amino acids. Germline trimming cut 6 bases from V and 1 base from J; bases unmatched to any gene: 6. The germline V gene has CDR1 MNHEY and CDR2 SMNVEV (reference sequence). In DNA, the CDR3 is TGTGCCAGCAGGAGGGACAGGGTGGGGAACACTGAAGCTTTCTTT. Protein: CASRRDRVGNTEAFF.

This sequence joins TRBV20-1 and TRBJ1-4; TRBD1 agrees at 8 bases. The CDR3 is made up of 13 amino acids. In germline, CDR1 is DFQATT, CDR2 SNEGSKA (reference sequence). V lost 4 bases, J lost 6 bases, and 4 bases stayed unmatched. In nucleotides, the CDR3 is TGCAGTGCTATACAGGGGGGGGATGAAAAACTGTTTTTT. This codes for CSAIQGGDEKLFF.